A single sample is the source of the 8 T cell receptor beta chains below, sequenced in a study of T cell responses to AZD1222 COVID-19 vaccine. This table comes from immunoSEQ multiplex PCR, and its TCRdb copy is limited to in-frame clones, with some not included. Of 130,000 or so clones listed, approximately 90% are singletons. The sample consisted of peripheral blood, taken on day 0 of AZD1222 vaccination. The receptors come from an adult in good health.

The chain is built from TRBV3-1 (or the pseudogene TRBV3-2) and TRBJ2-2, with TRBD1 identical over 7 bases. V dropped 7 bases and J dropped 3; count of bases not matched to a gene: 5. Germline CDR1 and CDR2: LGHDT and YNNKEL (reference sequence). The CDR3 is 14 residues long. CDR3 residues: CASKGTVHTGELFF. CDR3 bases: TGTGCCAGCAAAGGGACAGTGCACACCGGGGAGCTGTTTTTT.

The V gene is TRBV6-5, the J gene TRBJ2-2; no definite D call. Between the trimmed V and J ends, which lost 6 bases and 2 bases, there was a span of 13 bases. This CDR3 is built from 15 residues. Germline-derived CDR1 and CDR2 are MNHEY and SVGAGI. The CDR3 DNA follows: TGTGCCAGCAGGCCCGAGAGACCCAACACCGGGGAGCTGTTTTTT. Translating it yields CASRPERPNTGELFF.

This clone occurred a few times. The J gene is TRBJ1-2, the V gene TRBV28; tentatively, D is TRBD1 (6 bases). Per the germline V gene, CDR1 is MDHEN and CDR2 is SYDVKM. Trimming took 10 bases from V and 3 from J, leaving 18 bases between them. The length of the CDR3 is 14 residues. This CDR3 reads CATGAGGSDYGYTF. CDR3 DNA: TGTGCCACAGGGGCGGGGGGGAGCGACTATGGCTACACCTTC.

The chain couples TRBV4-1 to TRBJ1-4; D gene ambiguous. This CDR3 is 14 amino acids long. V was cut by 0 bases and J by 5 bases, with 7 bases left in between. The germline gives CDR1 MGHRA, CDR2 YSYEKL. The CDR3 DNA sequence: TGCGCCAGCAGCCAAGATCCGGAGAATGAAAAACTGTTTTTT. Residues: CASSQDPENEKLFF.

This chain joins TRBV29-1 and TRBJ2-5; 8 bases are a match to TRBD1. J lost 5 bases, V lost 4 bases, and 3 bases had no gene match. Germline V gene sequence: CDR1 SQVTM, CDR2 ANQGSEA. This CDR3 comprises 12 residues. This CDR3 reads CSVVTGVETQYF. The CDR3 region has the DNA TGCAGCGTTGTGACAGGGGTGGAGACCCAGTACTTC. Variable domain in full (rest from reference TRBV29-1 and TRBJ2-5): SAVISQKPSRDICQRGTSLTIQCQVDSQVTMMFWYRQQPGQSLTLIATANQGSEATYESGFVIDKFPISRPNLTFSTLTVSNMSPEDSSIYLCSVVTGVETQYFGPGTRLLVL.

CDR3 sequence (DNA): TGCGCCAGCAGCGAGCTAGCAACTAATGAAAAACTGTTTTTT. Amino acids: CASSELATNEKLFF. The V gene is TRBV5-1, the J gene TRBJ1-4; D is uncertain. The CDR3 is 14 amino acids. The V and J ends lost 4 bases and 0 bases respectively, with 7 bases between them. Germline assignment: CDR1 SGHRS and CDR2 YFSETQ.

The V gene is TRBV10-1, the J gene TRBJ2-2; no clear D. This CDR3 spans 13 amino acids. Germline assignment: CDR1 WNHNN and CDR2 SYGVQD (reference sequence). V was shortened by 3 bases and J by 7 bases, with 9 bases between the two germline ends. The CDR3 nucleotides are TGCGCCAGCAGTGAAAATAGGCGCGGGGAGCTGTTTTTT. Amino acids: CASSENRRGELFF.

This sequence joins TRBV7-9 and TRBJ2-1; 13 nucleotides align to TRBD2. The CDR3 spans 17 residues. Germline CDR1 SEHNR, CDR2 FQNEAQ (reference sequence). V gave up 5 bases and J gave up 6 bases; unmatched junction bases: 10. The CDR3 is CASSGGGTSGALNEQFF. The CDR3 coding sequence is TGTGCCAGCAGCGGAGGTGGGACTAGCGGGGCTCTCAATGAGCAGTTCTTC.